What follows describes a single TCR beta chain. Antigen unknown. This entry comes from a study of T cell responses to AZD1222 COVID-19 vaccine. The repertoire was sequenced with immunoSEQ multiplex PCR; TCRdb's copy has only in-frame clones and lacks some. The table has some 96,000 clones, over 75% seen once. Study findings and constraints: The donor cohort was predominantly white British with a female majority, and clonal diversity may have been underestimated.

V lost 0 bases to trimming and J lost 9 bases, with 9 bases between them. The CDR3 spans 14 residues. In germline, CDR1 is MNHNS, CDR2 SASEGT. The material was peripheral blood, obtained on day 0 of MenACWY control vaccination. The TCR originated in an adult in good health. The J gene is TRBJ1-6, the V gene TRBV6-1; D unclear. The CDR3 coding sequence is TGTGCCAGCAGTGAAGCCCGGAGAGGTTCACCCCTCCACTTT. It translates to CASSEARRGSPLHF.